These 9 T cell receptor beta chains were all obtained from the same sample, sequenced in a study of radiotherapy plus CTLA-4 blockade in lung cancer. The assay was immunoSEQ multiplex PCR, and TCRdb's table has in-frame clones only and misses some. The profile shows about 120,000 clones, 70% to 90% of them singletons. The material was peripheral blood, obtained from a patient treated with radiotherapy plus ipilimumab. The source of these receptors is a human donor with non-small cell lung cancer that progressed on radiotherapy plus ipilimumab.

V gene TRBV20-1 combines with J gene TRBJ2-5, with TRBD2 as a possible D gene (5 bases). This CDR3 has 11 residues. V was pared by 6 bases and J by 4 bases, with 9 bases between. Germline V CDR1 and CDR2: DFQATT, SNEGSKA (reference sequence). The CDR3 reads CSALRGETQYF. The CDR3 DNA is TGCAGTGCCCTACGGGGAGAGACCCAGTACTTC.

The chain employs TRBV5-1 and TRBJ2-1; D remains unclear. V lost 2 bases and J 4 bases, leaving 10 bases between the germline ends. Germline loops: CDR1 SGHRS, CDR2 YFSETQ. CDR3 length equals 14 residues. The CDR3 DNA is TGCGCCAGCAGCTTTAGGGCGGTGTACAATGAGCAGTTCTTC. Amino acids: CASSFRAVYNEQFF.

The chain combines TRBV6-5 with TRBJ2-7, with D possibly matching TRBD1 (5 bases). This CDR3 has 11 amino acids. The germline V and J ends were trimmed by 10 bases and 2 bases, with 9 bases remaining between them. Germline V gene data show CDR1 as MNHEY and CDR2 as SVGAGI. CDR3 sequence reads: CATTGPYEQYF. The DNA for the CDR3 is TGTGCCACTACAGGCCCCTACGAGCAGTACTTC.

This rearrangement joins TRBV7-8 to TRBJ2-5, with D unresolved. With the DNA end fitting TRBJ2-7 better, the J assignment may be wrong. CDR1 and CDR2 from the germline V gene are SGHVS and FQNEAQ. The CDR3 contains 13 residues. CDR3 sequence: CASSLAPQYEQYF. The CDR3 region has the DNA TGTGCCAGCAGCTTAGCGCCACAATACGAGCAGTACTTC.

CDR3 bases: TGCGCCAGCAGCCTCGGAATAGCGGGAGGCCAAGAGACCCAGTACTTC. Residues: CASSLGIAGGQETQYF. V and J are TRBV5-1 and TRBJ2-5; 10 bases line up with TRBD2. V gave up 4 bases and J gave up 1 base; unmatched junction bases: 7. This CDR3 region has 16 residues. Germline CDR1 is SGHRS and CDR2 is YFSETQ.

A few counts support this clone. The rearrangement uses TRBV29-1 and TRBJ2-1, with D perhaps matching TRBD1 or TRBD2 (6 bases each). This CDR3 spans 15 amino acids. Trimming cost V 7 bases and J 4 bases, with 20 bases left between them. Germline V gene sequence: CDR1 SQVTM, CDR2 ANQGSEA. The DNA for the CDR3 is TGCAGCGCCAACGGAGGGGACACCCGTTACAATGAGCAGTTCTTC. Translated, it gives CSANGGDTRYNEQFF.

The chain joins TRBV10-1 to TRBJ2-7; 11 nucleotides align to TRBD2. Germline assignment: CDR1 WNHNN and CDR2 SYGVQD (reference sequence). This CDR3 has 15 amino acids. V was pared by 6 bases and J by 7 bases, with 11 bases of the junction left unmatched. The CDR3 DNA reads TGCGCCAGCAGCCAACTAGCGGGAGCTCCTGGGGAGCAGTACTTC. This codes for CASSQLAGAPGEQYF.

This sequence joins TRBV2 and TRBJ2-2, with a weak D call TRBD2 (6 bases). The V gene lost 6 bases and the J gene lost 1 base, with 15 bases spanning the gap. The germline gives CDR1 SNHLY, CDR2 FYNNEI. The CDR3 contains 16 residues. CDR3 region: CASSLGGVMNTGELFF. As DNA, the CDR3 is TGTGCCAGCAGCCTAGGAGGGGTAATGAACACCGGGGAGCTGTTTTTT.

The rearrangement links TRBV6-1 to TRBJ2-1, with no clear D. Trimming pared 2 bases from V and 13 bases from J, leaving 12 bases between. The CDR3 spans 12 residues. Germline V gene data show CDR1 as MNHNS and CDR2 as SASEGT. CDR3 loop: CASSESPEAQFF. DNA of the CDR3: TGTGCCAGCAGTGAATCCCCAGAGGCCCAGTTCTTC.